This T cell receptor (beta chain) was obtained from a study of regulatory T cells in long-lasting Graves disease. Time point of the sample: newly diagnosed GD, antithyroid drugs for less than 3 months. Extracted PBMC RNA gave rise to the TCR library. Sequencing libraries for TCR beta were prepared with iRepertoire HTBI primers and Arm-PCR of CDR3 regions. From the multiplex PCR reads, TCRdb called clonotypes with MiXCR, one entry per CDR3 protein. Found here are about 360,000 distinct CDR3 sequences, 15% to 20% of them singletons; the top ten hold roughly 21%. This clonotype has more than one count but fewer than ten. The CDR3 spans 13 residues. Germline-derived CDR1 and CDR2 are SGDLS and YYNGEE. V was pared by 0 bases and J by 4 bases, with 8 bases between. This same sample was also taken into another study, of T cells in Graves' hyperthyroidism and ophthalmopathy.

The chain employs TRBV9 and TRBJ2-7; unclear D gene. The starting material was peripheral blood mononuclear cells (PBMCs), obtained at new diagnosis, from a patient treated with antithyroid drugs. The source is a woman between 18 and 29 years old with Graves disease. CDR3 protein: CASSVDPGYEQYF. In DNA, the CDR3 is TGTGCCAGCAGCGTAGATCCCGGGTACGAGCAGTACTTC.